The clone carrying this T cell receptor beta chain has a count of ten or more. Antigen specificity is unknown. Trimming left V 0 bases short and J 5 bases short, with 2 bases between. The CDR3 is 12 amino acids. Germline values: CDR1 SGHTA, CDR2 FQGNSA. This specimen comes from a study of human T cells and chemical hapten exposure. The authors' total RNA extraction used unfractionated whole blood. Unique molecular identifiers were attached to individual cDNA molecules within the library. In the original processing: Samples contained a median of about 100,000 TCRs, with a range of about 23,224 to 700,000. TCRdb redid the calling of the 5' RACE reads with MiXCR, one entry per CDR3 protein. TCRdb's processing, not the authors', yielded these V and J calls. The sample records about 140,000 distinct CDR3 sequences, 3.5% to 5% being singletons. The study's findings and limits: Those TCRs sitting above 1 in 1000 frequency stayed the same with DPC sensitization.

V and J are TRBV7-2 and TRBJ2-1; D gene uncertain. This clonotype was obtained from a female donor in good health. The CDR3 bases are TGTGCCAGCAGCTTAGCGCACAATGAGCAGTTCTTC. Its protein product is CASSLAHNEQFF. The full variable domain, rest sourced from reference TRBV7-2 and TRBJ2-1, is GAGVSQSPSNKVTEKGKDVELRCDPISGHTALYWYRQSLGQGLEFLIYFQGNSAPDKSGLPSDRFSAERTGGSVSTLTIQRTQQEDSAVYLCASSLAHNEQFFGPGTRLTVL.